The 2 T cell receptor beta chains given below trace back to one sample, sequenced in a study of blood T cell repertoires in COVID-19. Only in-frame clones appear in the TCRdb table, and some are missing; sequencing was by immunoSEQ multiplex PCR. The table has some 80,000 clones, 79% seen once. Sequenced: peripheral blood. The origin of the receptors is a woman aged 80 or older with active or convalescent COVID-19.

This clone was found many times. The identical CDR3 is also encoded by other nucleotide sequences in the sample. The chain recombines TRBV6-5 with TRBJ1-6, with 9 bases that match TRBD1. Unmatched junction bases numbered 6, after V lost 2 bases and J lost 7 bases. Germline V lookup: CDR1 MNHEY, CDR2 SVGAGI. The CDR3 totals 16 residues. The CDR3 loop reads CASSYRTGVLNSPLHF. DNA of the CDR3: TGTGCCAGCAGTTACCGGACAGGGGTTCTAAATTCACCCCTCCACTTT.

V and J are TRBV27 and TRBJ2-1; 10 bases are a match to TRBD2. The CDR3 is made up of 14 amino acids. CDR1 MNHEY and CDR2 SMNVEV come from the germline V gene (reference sequence). Trimming cost V 6 bases and J 12 bases; bases outside gene matches: 11. CDR3 region: CASRLAGVGTAQFF. DNA for the CDR3: TGTGCCAGCAGGCTAGCGGGAGTGGGTACGGCGCAGTTCTTC.